A single sample gave rise to the 19 T cell receptor beta chains below, sequenced in a study of CD8 T cells in Susac syndrome. Random hexamers were used to reverse transcribe an amount of about 0.45 to 1 ug RNA. TCRdb independently ran MiXCR on the immunoSEQ multiplex PCR reads; one entry per CDR3 protein. The sample yields around 150,000 distinct CDR3 sequences, 90% to 95% seen once. The sequencing sample was made of CD4+ T cells from PBMCs. The receptors originated from a human donor in good health.

The V call is TRBV29-1, the J call TRBJ2-1; 8 positions agree with TRBD2. V dropped 7 bases and J dropped 4; count of bases not matched to a gene: 15. CDR3 length: 16 residues. Looked up from germline, CDR1 is SQVTM and CDR2 is ANQGSEA. The CDR3 loop reads CSADPGGGGGYNEQFF. The CDR3 DNA reads as TGCAGCGCCGACCCTGGGGGGGGCGGGGGGTACAATGAGCAGTTCTTC.

J is TRBJ1-1 and V is TRBV29-1, with TRBD1 matching 8 bases. Germline values: CDR1 SQVTM, CDR2 ANQGSEA. Unmatched junction bases numbered 2, after V lost 7 bases and J lost 1 base. The CDR3 is 12 residues long. As DNA, the CDR3 is TGCAGCGGCGGACAGGGGAACACTGAAGCTTTCTTT. Protein product: CSGGQGNTEAFF. Drawing the rest from reference TRBV29-1 and TRBJ1-1, the complete variable domain is SAVISQKPSRDICQRGTSLTIQCQVDSQVTMMFWYRQQPGQSLTLIATANQGSEATYESGFVIDKFPISRPNLTFSTLTVSNMSPEDSSIYLCSGGQGNTEAFFGQGTRLTVV.

The CDR3 DNA follows: TGCAGCGTTGAAATCAGGGGTAAAGAGACCCAGTACTTC. Protein sequence: CSVEIRGKETQYF. The genes are TRBV29-1 and TRBJ2-5; D is possibly TRBD1 (6 bases). Germline CDR1 and CDR2: SQVTM and ANQGSEA. V lost 2 bases and J 3 bases, leaving 10 bases between the germline ends. The CDR3 contains 13 residues. The whole variable domain, remainder taken from reference TRBV29-1 and TRBJ2-5, is SAVISQKPSRDICQRGTSLTIQCQVDSQVTMMFWYRQQPGQSLTLIATANQGSEATYESGFVIDKFPISRPNLTFSTLTVSNMSPEDSSIYLCSVEIRGKETQYFGPGTRLLVL.

The genes are TRBV29-1 and TRBJ1-3, with a tentative D call TRBD1 (6 bases). V lost 0 bases and J lost 2, with 11 bases in between. CDR3 length: 15 residues. Per germline, CDR1 SQVTM and CDR2 ANQGSEA. The CDR3 region is CSVEDAQGAGNTIYF. CDR3 nucleotides: TGCAGCGTTGAAGACGCACAGGGAGCTGGAAACACCATATATTTT.

The chain joins TRBV25-1 to TRBJ2-7; 8 positions match TRBD1. The CDR3 spans 15 residues. The ends lost 1 base at V and 6 bases at J; junction bases unmatched: 8. Germline V gene lookup returns CDR1 MGHDK and CDR2 SYGVNS. In DNA form, the CDR3 reads TGTGCCAGCAGTGAATCGGGGCAGGGGGCGTTCGAGCAGTACTTC. Amino acids: CASSESGQGAFEQYF.

This clonotype was found once. The chain links TRBV15 to TRBJ2-3; D may be TRBD1 (6 bases). V dropped 1 base and J dropped 6 bases, with 8 bases sitting between them. The length of the CDR3 is 13 residues. Germline V gene data show CDR1 as LNHNV and CDR2 as YYDKDF (reference sequence). CDR3 sequence reads: CATSRVGADTQYF. Written as DNA, the CDR3 is TGTGCCACCAGCAGAGTGGGGGCCGATACGCAGTATTTT.

V usage is TRBV3-1 and J usage is TRBJ2-1; D not certain. Trimming shortened V by 1 base and J by 10 bases, and 8 bases separated the two germline ends. Germline CDR1 LGHDT, CDR2 YNNKEL (reference sequence). There are 12 residues in the CDR3. The CDR3 here is CASSQVPTEQFF. The CDR3 nucleotides read TGTGCCAGCAGCCAAGTTCCGACGGAGCAGTTCTTC.

This sequence joins TRBV29-1 and TRBJ1-2; TRBD1 agrees at 8 bases. V lost 7 bases and J lost 2; bases outside the gene matches: 15. CDR1 is SQVTM, CDR2 ANQGSEA, per germline. There are 16 residues in the CDR3. The CDR3 DNA is TGCAGCGATGACGGTACCGGGACAGGATCCAACTATGGCTACACCTTC. This gives the protein CSDDGTGTGSNYGYTF. The full variable domain, completed using reference TRBV29-1 and TRBJ1-2, is SAVISQKPSRDICQRGTSLTIQCQVDSQVTMMFWYRQQPGQSLTLIATANQGSEATYESGFVIDKFPISRPNLTFSTLTVSNMSPEDSSIYLCSDDGTGTGSNYGYTFGSGTRLTVV.

V and J are TRBV7-2 and TRBJ2-1; D could derive from TRBD1 or TRBD2 (6 bases each). CDR3 size: 16 residues. V lost 5 bases, J lost 3 bases, and 17 bases lay in between. Looked up from germline, CDR1 is SGHTA and CDR2 is FQGNSA. In DNA form, the CDR3 reads TGTGCCAGCAGCCCGGGGGCCAGCGCGGTCTACAATGAGCAGTTCTTC. It is translated as CASSPGASAVYNEQFF.

The rearrangement uses TRBV7-6 and TRBJ1-1; D is uncertain. Germline values: CDR1 SGHVS, CDR2 FNYEAQ. Trimming shortened V by 3 bases and J by 0 bases, and 5 bases separated the two germline ends. The CDR3 loop spans 13 amino acids. The CDR3 region is CASSFVLNTEAFF. CDR3 nucleotides: TGTGCCAGCAGCTTCGTGTTGAACACTGAAGCTTTCTTT.

The chain is built from TRBV4-2 and TRBJ2-5; 9 bases line up with TRBD2. The germline CDR1 and CDR2 sequences are LGHNA and YNFKEQ. The CDR3 consists of 16 residues. Trimming at V came to 4 bases and at J to 5 bases, leaving 11 bases not matched to a gene. The CDR3 coding sequence is TGTGCCAGCAGCCGCTCAAATAGCGGGGGTTTTGAGACCCAGTACTTC. Translation gives CASSRSNSGGFETQYF.

The sample holds one count of this clonotype. The CDR3 nucleotides read TGTGCCAGCAGCCGACTTCTCGGGAACACTGAAGCTTTCTTT. Translating it yields CASSRLLGNTEAFF. This rearrangement joins TRBV6-2 or TRBV6-3 to TRBJ1-1; D not certain. The CDR3 extends over 14 amino acids. The V end lost 6 bases, the J end lost 1 base, and 12 bases lay between the germline ends. Germline V gives CDR1 MNHEY, CDR2 SVGEGT.

The rearrangement links TRBV15 to TRBJ1-4; D is perhaps TRBD1 (5 bases). The CDR3 is 15 amino acids. CDR1 is LNHNV, CDR2 YYDKDF, per germline (reference sequence). V was trimmed by 8 bases and J by 8 bases, leaving 21 bases between them. CDR3 coding DNA: TGTGCCACCTCCTTGGAGGGGTCCCGGTGGGAAAAACTGTTTTTT. This codes for CATSLEGSRWEKLFF.

The V call is TRBV20-1, the J call TRBJ2-5; 7 bases match TRBD2. The CDR3 is 15 amino acids. Germline CDR1 reads DFQATT; CDR2 reads SNEGSKA (reference sequence). V dropped 3 bases and J dropped 5; count of bases not matched to a gene: 12. CDR3 sequence: CSASKVLARTETQYF. CDR3 bases: TGCAGTGCTAGTAAGGTACTAGCGCGGACGGAGACCCAGTACTTC.

The chain couples TRBV30 to TRBJ2-2, with D hard to call. The CDR3 runs 13 residues. Trimming cost V 4 bases and J 2 bases, with 8 bases left between them. Germline values: CDR1 GTSNPN, CDR2 SVGIG (reference sequence). This CDR3 reads CAWTLPNTGELFF. In DNA form, the CDR3 reads TGTGCCTGGACTTTACCTAACACCGGGGAGCTGTTTTTT. Full variable domain (rest looked up from reference TRBV30 and TRBJ2-2): SQTIHQWPATLVQPVGSPLSLECTVEGTSNPNLYWYRQAAGRGLQLLFYSVGIGQISSEVPQNLSASRPQDRQFILSSKKLLLSDSGFYLCAWTLPNTGELFFGEGSRLTVL.

The rearrangement joins TRBV3-1 to TRBJ2-2, with a possible D match to TRBD1 (6 bases). CDR1 and CDR2 (germline): LGHDT, YNNKEL (reference sequence). V lost 5 bases to trimming and J lost 1 base, with 11 bases between them. The length of the CDR3 is 15 residues. The CDR3 here is CASSYGQLNTGELFF. The CDR3 DNA reads as TGTGCCAGCAGCTACGGACAGCTGAACACCGGGGAGCTGTTTTTT.

V gene TRBV5-6 combines with J gene TRBJ2-7; D ambiguous. The CDR3 is made up of 16 amino acids. Germline CDR1 is SGHDT and CDR2 is YYEEEE. V lost 6 bases and J 0 bases, leaving 19 bases between the germline ends. For the CDR3, the DNA is TGTGCCAGCACCCACCCTCGAGGTGCCGGCTCCTACGAGCAGTACTTC. Its protein is CASTHPRGAGSYEQYF.

This clonotype showed up just once. V is TRBV27 and J is TRBJ2-2; TRBD1 is a possible D gene (5 bases). This CDR3 region has 15 residues. The germline V gene encodes CDR1 MNHEY and CDR2 SMNVEV (reference sequence). V lost 1 base to trimming and J lost 3 bases, with 9 bases between them. The CDR3 reads CASSLFAGYTGELFF. The CDR3 DNA reads TGTGCCAGCAGTTTATTCGCAGGGTACACCGGGGAGCTGTTTTTT.

The V call is TRBV5-1, the J call TRBJ2-2, with D possibly matching TRBD1 (6 bases). Trimming took off 3 bases at V and 6 bases at J, with 12 bases between the two ends. The CDR3 runs to 14 residues. CDR1 is SGHRS, CDR2 YFSETQ, per germline. CDR3 region: CASSSGQPPGELFF. In DNA, the CDR3 is TGCGCCAGCAGCTCTGGACAGCCTCCCGGGGAGCTGTTTTTT.